This T cell receptor (beta chain) emerged from a study of blood T cells in healthy people across ages. The study's findings and limits: The unsorted PBMCs prevented any conclusive comparison of naive versus antigen-experienced cells.

As concerns this clonotype: Antigen unknown.

The second PCR ran about 6 to 12 cycles with a sample-barcoded 5' primer and J-beta primers. One entry per CDR3 protein, called by TCRdb with MiXCR from the 5' RACE reads. The data show about 800,000 distinct CDR3 sequences, just under 25% seen once. Germline loops: CDR1 MNHNY, CDR2 SVGAGI (reference sequence). Trimming removed 8 bases from V and 1 base from J, with 8 bases in between. The CDR3 contains 12 residues. These same records also appear under a second study, on T cells of mothers and their children. This second study notes: Related and unrelated pairs show similar thymic shaping of TCR recombination output. Related mother-child pairs showed slightly, non-significantly higher overlap than unrelated pairs. There was no detection of any persistent microchimeric T cell clones.

The clonotype comes from a boy aged 10-17 years in good health. The gene calls are TRBV6-6 and TRBJ2-5; D unresolved. The sequenced sample consisted of blood. The CDR3 bases are TGTGCCAGCGCAGCACGCCAAGAGACCCAGTACTTC. Its translation: CASAARQETQYF.